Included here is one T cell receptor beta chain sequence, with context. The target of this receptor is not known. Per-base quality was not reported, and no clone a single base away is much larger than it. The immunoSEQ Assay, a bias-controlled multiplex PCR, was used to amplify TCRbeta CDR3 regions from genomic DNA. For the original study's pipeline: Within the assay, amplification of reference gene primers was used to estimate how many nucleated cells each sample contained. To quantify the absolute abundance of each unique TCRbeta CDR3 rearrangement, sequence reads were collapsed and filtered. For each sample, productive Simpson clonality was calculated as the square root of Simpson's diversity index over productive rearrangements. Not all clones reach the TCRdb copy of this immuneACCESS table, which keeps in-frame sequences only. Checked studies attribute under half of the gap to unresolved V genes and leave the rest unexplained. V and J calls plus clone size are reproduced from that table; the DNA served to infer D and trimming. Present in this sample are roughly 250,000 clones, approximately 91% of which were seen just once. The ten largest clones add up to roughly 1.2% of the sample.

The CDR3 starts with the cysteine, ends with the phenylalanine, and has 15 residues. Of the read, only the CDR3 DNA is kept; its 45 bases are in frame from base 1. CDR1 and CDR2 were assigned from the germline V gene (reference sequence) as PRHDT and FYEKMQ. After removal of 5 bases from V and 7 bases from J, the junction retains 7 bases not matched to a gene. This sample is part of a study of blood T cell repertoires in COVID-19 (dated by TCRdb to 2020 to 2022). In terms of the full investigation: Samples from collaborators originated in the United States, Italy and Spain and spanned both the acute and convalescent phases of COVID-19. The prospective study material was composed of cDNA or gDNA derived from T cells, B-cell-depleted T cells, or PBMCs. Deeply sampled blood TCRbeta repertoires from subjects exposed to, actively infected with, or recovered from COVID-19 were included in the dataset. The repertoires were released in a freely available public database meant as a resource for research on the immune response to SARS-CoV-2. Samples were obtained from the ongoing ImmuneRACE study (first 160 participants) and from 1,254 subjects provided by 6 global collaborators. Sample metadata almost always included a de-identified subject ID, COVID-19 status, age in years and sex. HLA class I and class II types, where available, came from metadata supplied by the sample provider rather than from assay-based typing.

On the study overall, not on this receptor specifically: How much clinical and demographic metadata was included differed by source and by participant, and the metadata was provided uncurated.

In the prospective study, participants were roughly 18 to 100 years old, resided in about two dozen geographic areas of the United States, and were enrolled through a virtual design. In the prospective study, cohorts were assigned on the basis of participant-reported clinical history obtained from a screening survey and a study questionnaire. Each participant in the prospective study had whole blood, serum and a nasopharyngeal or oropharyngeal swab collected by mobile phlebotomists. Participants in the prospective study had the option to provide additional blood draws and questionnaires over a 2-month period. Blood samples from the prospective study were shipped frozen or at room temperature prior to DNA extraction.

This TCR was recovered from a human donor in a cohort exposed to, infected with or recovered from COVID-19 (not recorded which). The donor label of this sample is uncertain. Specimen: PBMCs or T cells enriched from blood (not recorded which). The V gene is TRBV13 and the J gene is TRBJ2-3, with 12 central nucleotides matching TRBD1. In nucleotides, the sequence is TGTGCCAGCAGCCTCCCGGGACAGGGGGCTTATACGCAGTATTTT. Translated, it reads CASSLPGQGAYTQYF. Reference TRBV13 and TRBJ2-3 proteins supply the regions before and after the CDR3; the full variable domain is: AAGVIQSPRHLIKEKRETATLKCYPIPRHDTVYWYQQGPGQDPQFLISFYEKMQSDKGSIPDRFSAQQFSDYHSELNMSSLELGDSALYFCASSLPGQGAYTQYFGPGTRLTVL.